The entry below gives a single TCR beta chain sequence along with its context. This clonotype was observed many times. The specificity of this receptor is unknown. No base quality information exists; no much larger clone differs at one position. The sample originates from a study. V sheds 3 bases and J sheds 7 bases, leaving 13 bases between their ends. Counted from cysteine to phenylalanine, this CDR3 has 14 amino acids. The CDR3 DNA has 42 bases and is translated from base 1. Reading the germline V gene gives CDR1 ENHRY and CDR2 SYGVKD. For sequencing, an Illumina MiSeq was employed. In-frame beta chains were kept once TCRdb had trimmed the public reads at Q25 with fastp and called clones with MiXCR. Rows with one shared CDR3 protein collapse into an entry with the most common genes and DNA. This sample lists about 4,500 distinct CDR3 sequences; about 9.2% were detected once. Under 40% of the sample is taken by the ten largest.

The TCR sequence derives from a human donor with rheumatoid arthritis. The rearranged segments are TRBV10-3 and TRBJ1-5; the D gene is perhaps TRBD1, on 5 matching bases. Input material: CD4+ T cells from peripheral blood. The sequence in DNA is TGTGCCATCAGTGAAGGGGAGGTGGGCCAGCCCCAGCATTTT. It is translated as CAISEGEVGQPQHF.